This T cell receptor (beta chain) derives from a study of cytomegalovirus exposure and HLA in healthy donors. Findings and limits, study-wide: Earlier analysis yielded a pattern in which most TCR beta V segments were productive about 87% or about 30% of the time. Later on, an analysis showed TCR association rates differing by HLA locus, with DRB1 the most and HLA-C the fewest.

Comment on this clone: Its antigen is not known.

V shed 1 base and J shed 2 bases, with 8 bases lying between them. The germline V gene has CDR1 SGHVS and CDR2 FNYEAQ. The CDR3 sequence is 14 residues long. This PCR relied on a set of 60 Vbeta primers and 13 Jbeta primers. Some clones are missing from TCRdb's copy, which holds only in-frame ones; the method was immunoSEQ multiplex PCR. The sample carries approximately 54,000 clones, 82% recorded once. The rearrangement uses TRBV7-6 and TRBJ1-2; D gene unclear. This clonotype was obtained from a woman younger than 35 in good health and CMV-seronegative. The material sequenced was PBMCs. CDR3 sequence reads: CASSLVPENYGYTF. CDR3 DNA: TGTGCCAGCAGCTTAGTGCCAGAAAACTATGGCTACACCTTC.